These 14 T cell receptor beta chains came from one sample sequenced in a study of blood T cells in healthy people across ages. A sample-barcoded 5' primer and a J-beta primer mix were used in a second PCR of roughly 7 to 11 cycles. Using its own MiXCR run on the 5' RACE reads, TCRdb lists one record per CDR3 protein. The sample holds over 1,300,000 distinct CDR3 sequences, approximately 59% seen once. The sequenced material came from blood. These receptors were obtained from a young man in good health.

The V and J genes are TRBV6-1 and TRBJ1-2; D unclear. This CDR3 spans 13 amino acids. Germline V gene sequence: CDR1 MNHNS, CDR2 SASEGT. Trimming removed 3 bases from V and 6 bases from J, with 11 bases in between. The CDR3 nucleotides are TGTGCCAGCAGTGACGGGGAGTTGGATGGCTACACCTTC. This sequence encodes CASSDGELDGYTF.

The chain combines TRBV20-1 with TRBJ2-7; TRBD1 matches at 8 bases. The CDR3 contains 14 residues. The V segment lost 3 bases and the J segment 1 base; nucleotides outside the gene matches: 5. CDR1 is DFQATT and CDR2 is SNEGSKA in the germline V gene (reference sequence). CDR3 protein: CSASLQGGSYEQYF. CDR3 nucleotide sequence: TGCAGTGCTAGCCTACAGGGGGGATCCTACGAGCAGTACTTC.

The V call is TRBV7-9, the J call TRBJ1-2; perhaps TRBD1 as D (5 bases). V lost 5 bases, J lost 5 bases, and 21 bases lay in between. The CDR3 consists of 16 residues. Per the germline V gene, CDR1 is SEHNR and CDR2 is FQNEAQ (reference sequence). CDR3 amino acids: CASSPTFGQASYGYTF. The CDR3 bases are TGTGCCAGCAGCCCTACATTTGGACAAGCGTCGTATGGCTACACCTTC.

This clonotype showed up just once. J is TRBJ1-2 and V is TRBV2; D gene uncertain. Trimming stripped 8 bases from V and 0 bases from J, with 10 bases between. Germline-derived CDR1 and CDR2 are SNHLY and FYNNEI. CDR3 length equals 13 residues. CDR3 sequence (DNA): TGTGCCAGCGAAGTCAGCTCTAACTATGGCTACACCTTC. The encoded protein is CASEVSSNYGYTF.

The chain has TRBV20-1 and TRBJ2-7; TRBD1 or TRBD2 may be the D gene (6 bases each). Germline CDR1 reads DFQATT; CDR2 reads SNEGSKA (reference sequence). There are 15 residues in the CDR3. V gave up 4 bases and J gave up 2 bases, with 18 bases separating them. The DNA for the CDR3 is TGCAGTGCTAAAGGGGGGCTCAATGTACCCTACGAGCAGTACTTC. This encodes CSAKGGLNVPYEQYF.

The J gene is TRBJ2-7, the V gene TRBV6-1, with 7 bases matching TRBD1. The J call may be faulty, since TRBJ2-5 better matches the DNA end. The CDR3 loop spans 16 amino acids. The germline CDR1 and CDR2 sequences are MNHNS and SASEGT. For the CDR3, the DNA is TGTGCCAGCAGTGAGGGTAGGGGGCAGGGCGTGGAGACCCAGTACTTC. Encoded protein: CASSEGRGQGVETQYF.

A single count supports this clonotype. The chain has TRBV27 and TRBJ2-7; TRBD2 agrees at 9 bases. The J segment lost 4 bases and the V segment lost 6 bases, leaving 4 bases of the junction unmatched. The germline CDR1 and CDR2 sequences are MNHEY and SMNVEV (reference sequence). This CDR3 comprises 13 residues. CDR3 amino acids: CASRRLAEYEQYF. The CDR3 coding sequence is TGTGCCAGCAGGAGACTAGCGGAATACGAGCAGTACTTC.

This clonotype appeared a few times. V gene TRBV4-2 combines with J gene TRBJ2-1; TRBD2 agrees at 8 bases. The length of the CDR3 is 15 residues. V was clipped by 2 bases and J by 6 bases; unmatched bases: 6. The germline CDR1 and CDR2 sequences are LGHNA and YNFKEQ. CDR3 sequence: CASSQPGLDSNEQFF. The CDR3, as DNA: TGTGCCAGCAGCCAACCGGGACTAGATTCCAATGAGCAGTTCTTC.

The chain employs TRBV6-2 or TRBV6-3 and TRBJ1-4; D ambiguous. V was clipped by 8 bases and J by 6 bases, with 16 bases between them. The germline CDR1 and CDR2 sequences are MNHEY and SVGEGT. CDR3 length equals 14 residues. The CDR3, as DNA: TGTGCCAGCGGAGAGCCCCCTATTGATGAAAAACTGTTTTTT. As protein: CASGEPPIDEKLFF.

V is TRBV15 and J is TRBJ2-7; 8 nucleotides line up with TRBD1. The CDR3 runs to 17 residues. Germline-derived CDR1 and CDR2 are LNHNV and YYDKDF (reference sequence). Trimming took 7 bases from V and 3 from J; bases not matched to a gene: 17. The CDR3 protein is CATTENYGQGPNYEQYF. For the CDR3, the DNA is TGTGCCACCACCGAAAACTATGGACAGGGCCCTAACTACGAGCAGTACTTC. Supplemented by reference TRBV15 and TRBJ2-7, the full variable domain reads DAMVIQNPRYQVTQFGKPVTLSCSQTLNHNVMYWYQQKSSQAPKLLFHYYDKDFNNEADTPDNFQSRRPNTSFCFLDIRSPGLGDTAMYLCATTENYGQGPNYEQYFGPGTRLTVT.

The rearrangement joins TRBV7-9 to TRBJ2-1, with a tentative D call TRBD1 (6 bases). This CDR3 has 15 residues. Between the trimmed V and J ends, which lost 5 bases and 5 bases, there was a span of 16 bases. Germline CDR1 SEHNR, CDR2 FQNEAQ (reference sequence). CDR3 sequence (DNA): TGTGCCAGCAGCGAAACAGGGAGTTTAGACAATGAGCAGTTCTTC. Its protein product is CASSETGSLDNEQFF.

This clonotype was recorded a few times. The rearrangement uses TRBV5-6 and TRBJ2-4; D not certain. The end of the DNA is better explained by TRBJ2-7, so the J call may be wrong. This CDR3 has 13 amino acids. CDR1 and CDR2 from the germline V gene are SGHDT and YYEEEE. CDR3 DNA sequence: TGTGCCAGCAGCCAGTCGGGTGTCTACGAGCAGTACTTC. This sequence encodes CASSQSGVYEQYF.

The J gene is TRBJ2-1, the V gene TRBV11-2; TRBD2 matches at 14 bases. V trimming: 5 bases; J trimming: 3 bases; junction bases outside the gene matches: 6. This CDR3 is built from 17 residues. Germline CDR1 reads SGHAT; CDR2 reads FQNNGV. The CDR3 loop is CASSQGLAGANYNEQFF. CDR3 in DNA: TGTGCCAGCAGCCAGGGACTAGCGGGAGCTAACTACAATGAGCAGTTCTTC.

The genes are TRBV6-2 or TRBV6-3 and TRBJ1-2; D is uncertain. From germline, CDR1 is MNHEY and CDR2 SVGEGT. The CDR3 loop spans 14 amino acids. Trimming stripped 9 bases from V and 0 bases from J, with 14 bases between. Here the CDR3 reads CASSSVGTNYGYTF. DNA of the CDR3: TGTGCCAGTTCGTCGGTCGGAACTAACTATGGCTACACCTTC.